These T cell receptor beta chains were read from a single sample in a study of shared clonotypes between healthy human individuals. TCRdb keeps only in-frame clones here, not all; method: immunoSEQ multiplex PCR. The sample lists about 2.2 million clones, about 93% occurring once. The sample comprised naive CD8+ T cells from PBMCs. These receptors originate from a man aged 18 to 29 in good health. Some clones in this sample may be carry-over from other donors' samples. Both conserved end residues are part of each CDR3. The D gene is left open where the match is weak. The listing skips clone size in some rows; elsewhere it reads once, few, many or a size class.

>NA|NA|TRBJ2-1|TRBV7-9
TGTGCCAGCAGCTTAGTTAAGGCCTCCGAGCAGTTCTTC
CASSLVKASEQFF
>NA|NA|TRBJ2-7|TRBV5-6
TGTGCCAGCAGCTTCGGCACCCCGGTGGACGAGCAGTACTTC
CASSFGTPVDEQYF
>TRBD2|NA|TRBJ2-1|TRBV12-5
TGTGCTAGTGCCCCCAGCGGGGCGCACAATGAGCAGTTCTTC
CASAPSGAHNEQFF
>NA|NA|TRBJ1-1|TRBV27
TGTGCCAGCAGTCTATCACCCATCCAGGGATTTGGGCTAGCTTTCTTT
CASSLSPIQGFGLAFF
>NA|once|TRBJ2-1|TRBV27
TGTGCCACCACGACAGGAACGCGGTATGTGCGCGGGGAGCAGTTCTTC
CATTTGTRYVRGEQFF
>NA|NA|TRBJ1-1|TRBV27
TGTGCCAGCAGTTATGGGGGTTTCATGAACACTGAAGCTTTCTTT
CASSYGGFMNTEAFF
>NA|NA|TRBJ2-3|TRBV28
TGTGCCAGCAGCCTCGTGGGGAGCACAGATACGCAGTATTTT
CASSLVGSTDTQYF
>NA|NA|TRBJ2-1|TRBV7-6
TGTGCCAGCAGCTTAGCGGGGGTCGGTTTGGGGAATGAGCAGTTCTTC
CASSLAGVGLGNEQFF
>NA|NA|TRBJ1-2|TRBV4-2
TGTGCCAGCAGCCAGGGATCAGACCGCGGCTACACCTTC
CASSQGSDRGYTF
>NA|NA|TRBJ2-3|TRBV7-6
TGTGCCAGCAGCTTAGAGGGGAGCGGACGCACAGATACGCAGTATTTT
CASSLEGSGRTDTQYF
>NA|NA|TRBJ1-2|TRBV5-6
TGTGCCAGCAGCTTGTTCAGGGGAGGCGATGGCTACACCTTC
CASSLFRGGDGYTF
>NA|NA|TRBJ2-5|TRBV28
TGTGCCAGCAGTTTAGTTACCGGGCGAGAGACCCAGTACTTC
CASSLVTGRETQYF
>NA|once|TRBJ2-7|TRBV21-1
TGTGCCAGCAGCAATGTTCCAGGGCCTGAGTACGAGCAGTACTTC
CASSNVPGPEYEQYF
>TRBD2|NA|TRBJ2-2|TRBV5-4
TGTGCCAGCAGCTTGGATAGTAGCGGGGCTATCACCGGGGAGCTGTTTTTT
CASSLDSSGAITGELFF
>NA|NA|TRBJ2-7|TRBV28
TGTGCCAGCAGTTTTAATGACTACGAGCAGTACTTC
CASSFNDYEQYF
>NA|once|TRBJ2-7|TRBV25-1
TGTGCCAGCAGTGATCCAAAGGACGGATCCTACGAGCAGTACTTC
CASSDPKDGSYEQYF
>NA|few|TRBJ2-7|TRBV7-9
TGTGCCAGCAGCGACGTGGCGTCCAGCCACGAGCAGTACTTC
CASSDVASSHEQYF
>NA|NA|TRBJ2-5|TRBV5-4
TGTGCCAGCAGCTTGTCTATAGGAGAGACCCAGTACTTC
CASSLSIGETQYF
>NA|NA|TRBJ2-7|TRBV10-2
TGCGCCAGCAGGGCGGGCTCCTACGAGCAGTACTTC
CASRAGSYEQYF
>NA|NA|TRBJ2-7|TRBV19
TGTGCCAGTAGTATGTCTAACTACGAGCAGTACTTC
CASSMSNYEQYF
>TRBD1|NA|TRBJ1-1|TRBV7-9
TGTGCCAGCAGCGAAGACAGGGGGCAGACTGAAGCTTTCTTT
CASSEDRGQTEAFF
>NA|NA|TRBJ2-1|TRBV28
TGTGCCAGCAGGGCCCGGGCTACCCGGTGGGGCAATGAGCAGTTCTTC
CASRARATRWGNEQFF
>NA|NA|TRBJ2-7|TRBV30
TGTACCTGGAGTGTGGTAGGGGTGCACGAGCAGTACTTC
CTWSVVGVHEQYF
>NA|NA|TRBJ2-3|TRBV29-1
TGCAGCGTCCTCGCCCCGGGACCGCTATCTCCAGATACGCAGTATTTT
CSVLAPGPLSPDTQYF
>NA|NA|TRBJ1-1|TRBV28
TGTGCCAGCAGTTATGGGGCCGGGGGCCTTAGATACACTGAAGCTTTCTTT
CASSYGAGGLRYTEAFF
>NA|NA|TRBJ2-5|TRBV7-6
TGTGCCAGCAGCTTAAGGCAGGGACTGGTAGAGACCCAGTACTTC
CASSLRQGLVETQYF
>NA|few|TRBJ1-1|TRBV9
TGTGCCAGCAGCGTAGCGGGAGGTACCACTGAAGCTTTCTTT
CASSVAGGTTEAFF
>NA|once|TRBJ2-7|TRBV7-9
TGTGCCAGCAGCTTAGTCGTAGGGGACTACGAGCAGTACTTC
CASSLVVGDYEQYF
>NA|once|TRBJ2-3|TRBV27
TGTGCCAGCAGTTTATTCAGTCCAGATACGCAGTATTTT
CASSLFSPDTQYF
>NA|NA|TRBJ2-5|TRBV5-6
TGTGCCAGCAGCTTAGGTTGGCGGGGAGGTGAAGAGACCCAGTACTTC
CASSLGWRGGEETQYF
>NA|NA|TRBJ2-7|TRBV2
TGTGCCAGCAGTCCGGGACGGACTAACTACGAGCAGTACTTC
CASSPGRTNYEQYF
>TRBD2|NA|TRBJ2-7|TRBV5-1
TGCGCCAGCAGCACACACGATAGCGGGAGGACTAGGGTACCCGAGCAGTACTTC
CASSTHDSGRTRVPEQYF
>NA|NA|TRBJ1-5|TRBV19
TGTGCCAGTAGGAGGGCCGTATCTTTTAGCAATCAGCCCCAGCATTTT
CASRRAVSFSNQPQHF
>TRBD2|NA|TRBJ2-5|TRBV7-2
TGTGCCAGCAGCTTATTCCGCGGGGGGGCGGAAGAGACCCAGTACTTC
CASSLFRGGAEETQYF
>TRBD1|NA|TRBJ1-2|TRBV9
TGTGCCAGCAGCTCTACAGGGGCCAGCTATGGCTACACCTTC
CASSSTGASYGYTF
>NA|NA|TRBJ2-5|TRBV5-4
TGTGCCAGCAGCTTGGGTCGGGGCGAGACCCAGTACTTC
CASSLGRGETQYF
>NA|NA|TRBJ2-2|TRBV11-2
TGTGCCAGCAGCTTCGTGGGGACCGGGGAGCTGTTTTTT
CASSFVGTGELFF
>NA|NA|TRBJ2-7|TRBV7-9
TGTGCCAGCAGCTTAGTGGGATCGGGGGACCACGAGCAGTACTTC
CASSLVGSGDHEQYF
>NA|NA|TRBJ1-2|TRBV11-2
TGTGCCAGCAGCTCAATAGTAGGCAGGGAGGGCTACACCTTC
CASSSIVGREGYTF
>TRBD1|NA|TRBJ2-2|TRBV9
TGTGCCAGCAGCCCGGACAGGTTGGCCGGGGAGCTGTTTTTT
CASSPDRLAGELFF
>TRBD2|NA|TRBJ2-7|TRBV4-3
TGCGCCAGCAGCGTAGCGGGAGAGTACGAGCAGTACTTC
CASSVAGEYEQYF
>NA|NA|TRBJ2-3|TRBV27
TGTGCCAGCAGTCTAGGACCGATAGATACGCAGTATTTT
CASSLGPIDTQYF
>NA|NA|TRBJ2-1|TRBV9
TGTGCCAGCAGCGATGAGCCTAGCTCCTACAATGAGCAGTTCTTC
CASSDEPSSYNEQFF
>NA|NA|TRBJ1-3|TRBV6-1
TGTGCCAGCAGTGACCTAGGACGGGTTGCAGCTGGAAACACCATATATTTT
CASSDLGRVAAGNTIYF
>TRBD2|NA|TRBJ2-1|TRBV10-3
TGTGCCATCAGTGACTCTCTAGCGGGAGTATGGTCTGAGCAGTTCTTC
CAISDSLAGVWSEQFF
>NA|few|TRBJ1-1|TRBV9
TGTGCCAGCAGCGACAACGTTAATGGTTACACTGAAGCTTTCTTT
CASSDNVNGYTEAFF
>NA|NA|TRBJ1-5|TRBV6-1
TGTGCCAGCAGTGAAGGCCGTTATAGCAATCAGCCCCAGCATTTT
CASSEGRYSNQPQHF
>TRBD1|NA|TRBJ2-1|TRBV28
TGTGCCAGCAGTTTATCCCAAGGACAGGTTGAGCAGTTCTTC
CASSLSQGQVEQFF
>NA|NA|TRBJ2-7|TRBV14
TGTGCCAGCAGCCTCCGATCCTACGAGCAGTACTTC
CASSLRSYEQYF
>TRBD1|NA|TRBJ1-2|TRBV7-9
TGTGCCAGCAGCTTCACCGGGACAGGGGACGGCTATGGCTACACCTTC
CASSFTGTGDGYGYTF